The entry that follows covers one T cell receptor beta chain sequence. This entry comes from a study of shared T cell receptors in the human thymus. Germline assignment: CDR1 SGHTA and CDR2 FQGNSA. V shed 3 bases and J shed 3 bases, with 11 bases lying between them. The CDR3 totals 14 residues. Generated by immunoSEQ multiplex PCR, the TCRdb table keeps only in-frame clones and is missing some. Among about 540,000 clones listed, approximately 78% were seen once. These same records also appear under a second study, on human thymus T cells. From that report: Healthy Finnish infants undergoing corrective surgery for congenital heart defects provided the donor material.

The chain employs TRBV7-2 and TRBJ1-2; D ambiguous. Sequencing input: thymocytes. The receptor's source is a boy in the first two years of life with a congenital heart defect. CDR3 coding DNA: TGTGCCAGCAGCTTCCCGACATGGGACTATGGCTACACCTTC. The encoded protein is CASSFPTWDYGYTF.